The 32 T cell receptor beta chains below come from one sample, sequenced in a study of blood T cells in healthy people across ages. Combining a sample-barcoded 5' primer with a J-beta primer mix, a second PCR ran for roughly 7 to 12 cycles. TCRdb reanalysed the 5' RACE reads using MiXCR and keeps one entry per CDR3 protein. The sample has about 640,000 distinct CDR3 sequences; roughly three fifths are singletons. What was sequenced was blood. These receptors were collected from a man in his sixties in good health.

This chain uses TRBV12-3 or TRBV12-4 with TRBJ2-7, with a tentative D call TRBD2 (5 bases). CDR3 length: 15 amino acids. The ends were cut back, 6 bases at V and 0 bases at J, with 15 bases in the middle. CDR3 residues: CASSPRLGSSYEQYF. CDR3 nucleotide sequence: TGTGCCAGCAGCCCCAGACTTGGGAGCTCCTACGAGCAGTACTTC.

In its sample, this clonotype was seen a few times. This chain joins TRBV5-1 and TRBJ1-6, with TRBD1 matching over 7 bases. The CDR3 runs to 15 residues. J was trimmed by 5 bases and V by 4 bases; bases with no gene match: 6. Germline lookup yields CDR1 SGHRS and CDR2 YFSETQ. CDR3 protein: CASSEDRANNSPLHF. As DNA, the CDR3 is TGCGCCAGCAGCGAAGACAGGGCGAATAATTCACCCCTCCACTTT.

The V call is TRBV12-3 or TRBV12-4, the J call TRBJ2-7; TRBD1 matches 7 bases. There are 14 residues in the CDR3. V dropped 3 bases and J dropped 3; count of bases not matched to a gene: 5. In DNA, the CDR3 is TGTGCCAGCAGTTTCACAGGGGCTGGCTACGAGCAGTACTTC. Its translation is CASSFTGAGYEQYF.

The V and J genes are TRBV27 and TRBJ2-1; D remains ambiguous. Germline CDR1 MNHEY, CDR2 SMNVEV (reference sequence). The length of the CDR3 is 13 residues. V shed 6 bases and J shed 3 bases, with 9 bases lying between them. CDR3 in DNA: TGTGCCAGCAGCCCTAGGTTCTACAATGAGCAGTTCTTC. It codes for CASSPRFYNEQFF.

This clonotype was seen a few times. The V call is TRBV27, the J call TRBJ2-3; the match to TRBD1 covers 7 bases. Trimming cost V 0 bases and J 5 bases; bases outside gene matches: 5. Germline V gives CDR1 MNHEY, CDR2 SMNVEV (reference sequence). The CDR3 has 15 amino acids. Written as DNA, the CDR3 is TGTGCCAGCAGTTTATCGCACAGGGGAAGAGATACGCAGTATTTT. Its protein is CASSLSHRGRDTQYF.

J is TRBJ2-1 and V is TRBV7-2; 12 positions match TRBD2. This CDR3 is built from 15 residues. V lost 1 base to trimming and J lost 10 bases; unmatched junction nucleotides: 5. Germline-derived CDR1 and CDR2 are SGHTA and FQGNSA. CDR3 bases: TGTGCCAGCAGCTTAGAAGGGACTAGCGGGTCCGAGCAGTTCTTC. Encoded protein: CASSLEGTSGSEQFF.

In regard to this clonotype: This may be a read error, as it is one base from a much larger clone. The chain links TRBV12-3 or TRBV12-4 to TRBJ2-3; D is unclear. This CDR3 has 14 residues. CDR3 protein: CASSFRVTGDTEYF. The CDR3 nucleotides are TGTGCCAGCAGTTTTAGAGTGACCGGAGATACGGAGTATTTT.

In this sample, this clonotype turned up once. The chain joins TRBV3-1 to TRBJ1-1; the D gene is possibly TRBD1 (5 bases). Germline V lookup: CDR1 LGHDT, CDR2 YNNKEL (reference sequence). Trimming removed 3 bases at V and 1 base at J, with 9 bases between. The CDR3 has 14 amino acids. DNA for the CDR3: TGTGCCAGCAGCCATCCAGGGAGGAACACTGAAGCTTTCTTT. Its protein is CASSHPGRNTEAFF.

V gene TRBV12-3 or TRBV12-4 combines with J gene TRBJ2-3; D remains unclear. The CDR3 sequence is 15 residues long. With 0 bases removed from V and 4 bases from J, the gap between germline ends came to 11 bases. The CDR3 region is CASSLAIGYPDTQYF. CDR3 nucleotide sequence: TGTGCCAGCAGTTTAGCTATAGGGTACCCAGATACGCAGTATTTT.

The chain is built from TRBV4-2 and TRBJ2-1, with TRBD1 matching over 11 bases. The J call may not be correct, given that the DNA end is closer to TRBJ2-7. The length of the CDR3 is 15 residues. CDR1 and CDR2 from the germline V gene are LGHNA and YNFKEQ. In nucleotides, the CDR3 is TGTGCCAGCACCCGAGGGACAGGGGGAAGCAATGAGCAGTACTTC. The encoded protein is CASTRGTGGSNEQYF.

In the case of this clonotype: The junction shows a germline mismatch at one end, possibly a read error. The rearrangement uses TRBV6-2 or TRBV6-3 and TRBJ1-1; D uncertain. CDR1 MNHEY and CDR2 SVGEGT come from the germline V gene. This CDR3 has 16 residues. Here the CDR3 DNA reads TGTGCCAGCAGTCCCAGACAAACAGAGTGGAACCCTGAAGCTTTCTTT. Translation gives CASSPRQTEWNPEAFF.

As DNA, the CDR3 is TGTGCCAGCAGACAAGACAGGTTTGGGGCTGGGGCCAACGTCCTGACTTTC. This translates into CASRQDRFGAGANVLTF. The chain is built from TRBV11-2 and TRBJ2-6; D possibly corresponds to TRBD1 (6 bases). The germline V and J ends were trimmed by 6 bases and 2 bases, with 17 bases remaining between them. This CDR3 region has 17 residues. Germline assignment: CDR1 SGHAT and CDR2 FQNNGV.

This sequence joins TRBV6-2 or TRBV6-3 and TRBJ1-1; D is possibly TRBD1 (5 bases). In germline, CDR1 is MNHEY, CDR2 SVGEGT. Trimming took 3 bases from V and 3 from J, leaving 8 bases between them. The CDR3 contains 13 residues. CDR3 sequence reads: CASSYRDYTEAFF. DNA of the CDR3: TGTGCCAGCAGTTATAGGGACTACACTGAAGCTTTCTTT.

V usage is TRBV20-1 and J usage is TRBJ1-2; unclear D gene. V lost 3 bases to trimming and J lost 2 bases, with 10 bases between them. The CDR3 contains 13 residues. Germline V gene data show CDR1 as DFQATT and CDR2 as SNEGSKA (reference sequence). CDR3 coding DNA: TGCAGTGCTAGTTTTTCGGGGAACTATGGCTACACCTTC. This translates into CSASFSGNYGYTF.

The chain joins TRBV12-3 or TRBV12-4 to TRBJ2-5; perhaps TRBD2 as D (7 bases). The CDR3 extends over 15 amino acids. V lost 5 bases, J lost 4 bases, and 17 bases lay in between. The CDR3 loop is CASSPRPGGAETQYF. The CDR3 region has the DNA TGTGCCAGCAGTCCCCGCCCGGGGGGCGCAGAGACCCAGTACTTC.

The rearrangement links TRBV12-3 or TRBV12-4 to TRBJ2-5, with TRBD2 matching over 11 bases. This CDR3 contains 15 residues. J gave up 2 bases and V 6 bases, and 5 bases lay outside the gene matches. CDR3 region: CASRGIAGGQETQYF. The CDR3 nucleotides are TGTGCCAGCAGGGGTATAGCGGGGGGGCAAGAGACCCAGTACTTC.

The chain uses TRBV4-2 and TRBJ2-2; no clear D gene. Looked up from germline, CDR1 is LGHNA and CDR2 is YNFKEQ. Trimming removed 3 bases at V and 3 bases at J, with 8 bases between. The CDR3 spans 14 residues. CDR3 sequence: CASSHGLYTGELFF. As DNA, the CDR3 is TGTGCCAGCAGCCACGGGTTATACACCGGGGAGCTGTTTTTT.

The V and J genes are TRBV20-1 and TRBJ2-1; TRBD2 might be the D (5 bases). The germline V gene encodes CDR1 DFQATT and CDR2 SNEGSKA (reference sequence). V lost 5 bases, J lost 6 bases, and 17 bases lay in between. This CDR3 spans 14 amino acids. The CDR3 here is CSAERHEGCNEQFF. In DNA form, the CDR3 reads TGCAGTGCTGAACGACATGAGGGTTGCAATGAGCAGTTCTTC.

This clonotype appeared a single time. This chain joins TRBV20-1 and TRBJ1-2; unclear D gene. The CDR3 is 12 residues long. The V and J ends lost 0 bases and 4 bases respectively, with 6 bases between them. Germline-derived CDR1 and CDR2 are DFQATT and SNEGSKA (reference sequence). CDR3 DNA: TGCAGTGCTAGAGAGGAGGGCTATGGCTACACCTTC. Its protein is CSAREEGYGYTF.

The rearrangement uses TRBV6-6 and TRBJ2-1; 8 bases align to TRBD2. Unmatched junction bases numbered 7, after V lost 0 bases and J lost 3 bases. CDR1 and CDR2 (germline): MNHNY, SVGAGI (reference sequence). The CDR3 contains 17 residues. The CDR3 protein is CASSYSGSGGHYNEQFF. DNA for the CDR3: TGTGCCAGCAGTTACTCGGGAAGCGGGGGACACTACAATGAGCAGTTCTTC.

J is TRBJ1-5 and V is TRBV6-2 or TRBV6-3; D is uncertain. This CDR3 contains 13 residues. Trimming took off 4 bases at V and 5 bases at J, with 9 bases between the two ends. CDR1 and CDR2 from the germline V gene are MNHEY and SVGEGT. The CDR3 loop is CASSSSGYQPQHF. The CDR3 DNA reads TGTGCCAGCAGTTCGAGTGGATATCAGCCCCAGCATTTT.

V gene TRBV5-1 combines with J gene TRBJ2-1; tentatively, D is TRBD2 (6 bases). TRBJ2-7 explains the end of the DNA better; the J call may be wrong. Germline V gene lookup returns CDR1 SGHRS and CDR2 YFSETQ. There are 16 residues in the CDR3. CDR3 nucleotide sequence: TGCGCCAGCAGCTTGGGGGCGGGGCTCTCCTACAATGAGCAGTACTTC. This encodes CASSLGAGLSYNEQYF.

This clonotype has just a few counts. V usage is TRBV13 and J usage is TRBJ2-5; D perhaps matches TRBD2 (6 bases). Germline values: CDR1 PRHDT, CDR2 FYEKMQ (reference sequence). The V end was cut by 0 bases, the J end by 4 bases, with 9 bases between. This CDR3 region has 14 residues. The CDR3 DNA is TGTGCCAGCAGCTTAGGGCGGGGAGTAGAGACCCAGTACTTC. Translated: CASSLGRGVETQYF.

There are a few counts of this clonotype. V gene TRBV6-5 combines with J gene TRBJ1-2; D gene ambiguous. The length of the CDR3 is 13 residues. The V end was cut by 7 bases, the J end by 0 bases, with 9 bases between. CDR1 is MNHEY and CDR2 is SVGAGI in the germline V gene. CDR3 in amino acids: CASTWGSNYGYTF. The DNA for the CDR3 is TGTGCCAGCACCTGGGGATCTAACTATGGCTACACCTTC.

This clonotype was detected only once. This sequence joins TRBV3-1 and TRBJ2-7; D not certain. The J call may not be correct, given that the DNA end is closer to TRBJ2-5. Looked up from germline, CDR1 is LGHDT and CDR2 is YNNKEL (reference sequence). The CDR3 spans 14 residues. The CDR3 DNA reads as TGTGCCAGCAGCCAATTCGGCACGCAGGAGACCCAGTACTTC. It is translated as CASSQFGTQETQYF.

The gene calls are TRBV12-3 or TRBV12-4 and TRBJ1-1, with D tentatively TRBD1 (5 bases). This CDR3 spans 13 amino acids. The V end was cut by 6 bases, the J end by 0 bases, with 8 bases between. The CDR3 loop is CASRRTMNTEAFF. CDR3 DNA: TGTGCCAGCAGGCGGACAATGAACACTGAAGCTTTCTTT.

V usage is TRBV5-1 and J usage is TRBJ1-2; the D is unclear. Trimming cost V 4 bases and J 4 bases, with 11 bases left between them. CDR1 and CDR2 from the germline V gene are SGHRS and YFSETQ. The CDR3 contains 13 residues. The CDR3, as DNA: TGCGCCAGCAGCGTTTCAGCGACCTATGGCTACACCTTC. Its translation is CASSVSATYGYTF.

J is TRBJ1-2 and V is TRBV10-3; 7 nucleotides align to TRBD1. Germline trimming cut 6 bases from V and 2 bases from J; bases unmatched to any gene: 12. From germline, CDR1 is ENHRY and CDR2 SYGVKD. CDR3 length: 16 amino acids. The chain's CDR3 is CAISLGGGTANYGYTF. CDR3 bases: TGTGCCATCAGCCTAGGCGGGGGGACAGCGAACTATGGCTACACCTTC.

The chain combines TRBV29-1 with TRBJ2-2, with D perhaps TRBD1 (6 bases). V lost 4 bases, J lost 6 bases, and 12 bases lay in between. Germline CDR1 SQVTM, CDR2 ANQGSEA. The CDR3 is 13 residues long. CDR3: CSVGVTGSGELFF. In nucleotides, the CDR3 is TGCAGCGTTGGGGTTACAGGGTCCGGGGAGCTGTTTTTT.

The chain uses TRBV7-2 and TRBJ2-1, with unresolved D. The V gene lost 5 bases and the J gene lost 3 bases, with 14 bases spanning the gap. The CDR3 runs 15 residues. Germline V gene sequence: CDR1 SGHTA, CDR2 FQGNSA. CDR3 sequence: CASSLGSQSYNEQFF. The CDR3 nucleotides are TGTGCCAGCAGCCTAGGATCCCAGAGCTACAATGAGCAGTTCTTC. The full variable domain, rest sourced from reference TRBV7-2 and TRBJ2-1, is GAGVSQSPSNKVTEKGKDVELRCDPISGHTALYWYRQSLGQGLEFLIYFQGNSAPDKSGLPSDRFSAERTGGSVSTLTIQRTQQEDSAVYLCASSLGSQSYNEQFFGPGTRLTVL.

The J gene is TRBJ1-2, the V gene TRBV20-1; TRBD1 might be the D (5 bases). The germline V gene encodes CDR1 DFQATT and CDR2 SNEGSKA (reference sequence). CDR3 length: 15 amino acids. V was shortened by 6 bases and J by 0 bases, with 17 bases between the two germline ends. CDR3 sequence (DNA): TGCAGTGCACTAAACCGGGACCTAGCTAACTATGGCTACACCTTC. Translation gives CSALNRDLANYGYTF.

This chain links TRBV10-3 with TRBJ2-1; 7 bases are shared with TRBD1. The CDR3 consists of 15 residues. V shed 0 bases, J shed 7 bases, and the junction held 6 bases outside the gene matches. The germline V gene has CDR1 ENHRY and CDR2 SYGVKD. The CDR3 reads CAISESKGANNEQFF. The CDR3 nucleotides read TGTGCCATCAGTGAGTCAAAGGGGGCGAATAATGAGCAGTTCTTC.